The 20 T cell receptor beta chains below all came from one sample that was sequenced in a study of blood T cells in healthy people across ages. A second PCR of 7 to 11 cycles used a sample-barcoded 5' primer and a J-beta primer mix. Each CDR3 protein is one row after TCRdb ran MiXCR on the 5' RACE reads. The sample consists of approximately 790,000 distinct CDR3 sequences, around 62% of them appearing once. The sample comprised blood. These receptors were obtained from a man aged 25-40 years in good health.

The chain couples TRBV12-3 or TRBV12-4 to TRBJ1-1, with D uncertain. This CDR3 has 14 residues. V lost 2 bases, J lost 0 bases, and 7 bases lay in between. The CDR3 DNA sequence: TGTGCCAGCAGTTTAACGAGCCTGAACACTGAAGCTTTCTTT. Translated, it gives CASSLTSLNTEAFF.

The rearrangement uses TRBV5-1 and TRBJ1-1, with no clear D. The V end was cut by 0 bases, the J end by 2 bases, with 17 bases between. Germline V gene sequence: CDR1 SGHRS, CDR2 YFSETQ. The length of the CDR3 is 17 residues. The CDR3 region is CASSLAVAEWINTEAFF. Written as DNA, the CDR3 is TGCGCCAGCAGCTTGGCCGTGGCGGAATGGATAAACACTGAAGCTTTCTTT. Supplemented by reference TRBV5-1 and TRBJ1-1, the full variable domain reads KAGVTQTPRYLIKTRGQQVTLSCSPISGHRSVSWYQQTPGQGLQFLFEYFSETQRNKGNFPGRFSGRQFSNSRSEMNVSTLELGDSALYLCASSLAVAEWINTEAFFGQGTRLTVV.

This clonotype was detected only a few times. The CDR3 DNA is TGTGCCAGCAGCTTAGTCAGCGGGGGGACTTACAATGAGCAGTTCTTC. This sequence encodes CASSLVSGGTYNEQFF. The rearrangement joins TRBV7-2 to TRBJ2-1, with 9 positions matching TRBD2. This CDR3 region has 16 residues. After removal of 1 base from V and 4 bases from J, the junction contained 5 bases not matched to a gene. CDR1 and CDR2 (germline): SGHTA, FQGNSA.

This clonotype was found many times. The chain joins TRBV6-1 to TRBJ2-7; 7 bases match TRBD1. J gave up 1 base and V 2 bases, and 2 bases lay outside the gene matches. CDR3 size: 14 residues. The germline CDR1 and CDR2 sequences are MNHNS and SASEGT. CDR3 DNA sequence: TGTGCCAGCAGTGAATCACAGGGGTCCTACGAGCAGTACTTC. Its translation is CASSESQGSYEQYF.

The chain is built from TRBV6-2 or TRBV6-3 and TRBJ1-5; D is ambiguous. V was shortened by 1 base and J by 5 bases, with 9 bases between the two germline ends. This CDR3 contains 14 residues. The V gene's germline CDR1 is MNHEY and CDR2 SVGEGT. CDR3 region: CASSYLREDQPQHF. The DNA for the CDR3 is TGTGCCAGCAGTTACTTAAGGGAGGATCAGCCCCAGCATTTT.

V gene TRBV7-9 combines with J gene TRBJ2-1, with D tentatively TRBD2 (6 bases). V was shortened by 4 bases and J by 4 bases, with 14 bases between the two germline ends. This CDR3 has 15 residues. Germline values: CDR1 SEHNR, CDR2 FQNEAQ (reference sequence). This chain's CDR3 is CASSSRGSGYNEQFF. DNA of the CDR3: TGTGCCAGCAGCTCCCGGGGGTCGGGTTACAATGAGCAGTTCTTC.

V is TRBV11-1 and J is TRBJ2-1, with a weak D call TRBD2 (7 bases). The last part of the DNA fits TRBJ2-7 better; the J call may be wrong. CDR1 is SGHAT, CDR2 FQDESV, per germline (reference sequence). CDR3 length equals 15 residues. The CDR3 region is CAIQGGVHSYNEQYF. In DNA form, the CDR3 reads TGTGCCATCCAAGGGGGGGTCCACTCCTACAATGAGCAGTACTTC.

The chain employs TRBV20-1 and TRBJ2-1; no firm D call. V dropped 3 bases and J dropped 4 bases, with 7 bases sitting between them. From germline, CDR1 is DFQATT and CDR2 SNEGSKA (reference sequence). The CDR3 sequence is 12 residues long. The CDR3 loop reads CSARWQYNEQFF. DNA of the CDR3: TGCAGTGCTAGGTGGCAGTACAATGAGCAGTTCTTC.

This clonotype was detected a few times. An end of the junction differs from the germline gene, which may be a read error. This rearrangement joins TRBV5-1 to TRBJ1-1; D unclear. The V gene's germline CDR1 is SGHRS and CDR2 YFSETQ. The CDR3 sequence is 17 residues long. This chain's CDR3 is CASSLGLGRYKNTEAFF. CDR3 nucleotides: TGCGCCAGCAGTTTGGGTTTAGGACGGTACAAGAACACTGAAGCTTTCTTT.

The chain employs TRBV4-3 and TRBJ2-7; the D is unclear. CDR1 and CDR2 from the germline V gene are LGHNA and YSLEER. CDR3 length equals 14 residues. V shed 1 base and J shed 0 bases, with 7 bases lying between them. The CDR3 DNA is TGCGCCAGCAGCCAAGCAATTTCCTCCTACGAGCAGTACTTC. Encoded protein: CASSQAISSYEQYF.

This sequence joins TRBV10-3 and TRBJ2-1, with TRBD2 matching 10 bases. The CDR3 consists of 15 residues. The trim removed 6 bases at V and 7 bases at J, leaving 9 bases unmatched. In germline, CDR1 is ENHRY, CDR2 SYGVKD. CDR3 sequence reads: CAIRGERGGQNEQFF. CDR3 nucleotide sequence: TGTGCCATCAGAGGAGAGCGGGGGGGCCAGAATGAGCAGTTCTTC.

V gene TRBV12-3 or TRBV12-4 combines with J gene TRBJ2-1; the D gene is possibly TRBD1 (6 bases). With the DNA end fitting TRBJ2-7 better, the J assignment may be wrong. This CDR3 spans 16 amino acids. Here the CDR3 DNA reads TGTGCCAGCATCGACGATGTGGGGGCCACCTACAATGAGCAGTACTTC. Its protein product is CASIDDVGATYNEQYF.

With respect to this clonotype: The conserved final phenylalanine or tryptophan is absent from the CDR3, which likely points to a read error. The V gene is TRBV5-1, the J gene TRBJ2-7; the D gene could be TRBD1 or TRBD2 (6 bases each). The CDR3 is 15 amino acids. Trimming stripped 7 bases from V and 0 bases from J, with 17 bases between. The germline V gene has CDR1 SGHRS and CDR2 YFSETQ. CDR3 loop: CASAETGASSYEQYI. The DNA of the CDR3 is TGCGCCAGCGCCGAAACGGGGGCCAGCTCCTACGAGCAGTACATC.

This clonotype has only a few counts. V and J are TRBV2 and TRBJ2-5, with D perhaps matching TRBD1 (6 bases). Germline CDR1 and CDR2: SNHLY and FYNNEI. This CDR3 comprises 12 residues. Between the trimmed V and J ends, which lost 10 bases and 5 bases, there was a span of 14 bases. The CDR3 nucleotides are TGTGCCACATTTCGAGGGGGTGAGACCCAGTACTTC. Its translation: CATFRGGETQYF. Using reference TRBV2 and TRBJ2-5 for the parts outside the CDR3, the full variable domain is EPEVTQTPSHQVTQMGQEVILRCVPISNHLYFYWYRQILGQKVEFLVSFYNNEISEKSEIFDDQFSVERPDGSNFTLKIRSTKLEDSAMYFCATFRGGETQYFGPGTRLLVL.

This clonotype was seen only once. This chain links TRBV6-1 with TRBJ2-1; D might be TRBD2 (6 bases). The V end was cut by 7 bases, the J end by 6 bases, with 16 bases between. Germline assignment: CDR1 MNHNS and CDR2 SASEGT. The CDR3 covers 14 residues. This CDR3 reads CASIRGSGVNEQFF. The DNA for the CDR3 is TGTGCCAGCATACGCGGGTCGGGGGTCAATGAGCAGTTCTTC.

The chain uses TRBV7-9 and TRBJ1-2, with 7 nucleotides matching TRBD1. The CDR3 contains 13 residues. J lost 4 bases, V lost 10 bases, and 9 bases had no gene match. CDR1 is SEHNR and CDR2 is FQNEAQ in the germline V gene (reference sequence). Here the CDR3 reads CATVDRRFYGYTF. The CDR3 DNA reads as TGTGCCACCGTGGACAGGCGCTTCTATGGCTACACCTTC.

This clonotype was seen only a few times. The gene calls are TRBV29-1 and TRBJ2-1; D is uncertain. Germline values: CDR1 SQVTM, CDR2 ANQGSEA. V was trimmed by 7 bases and J by 8 bases, leaving 18 bases between them. The CDR3 is made up of 13 amino acids. The CDR3 sequence is CSALLRSGYEQFF. In nucleotides, the CDR3 is TGCAGCGCTCTACTCCGGAGTGGATATGAGCAGTTCTTC.

The V gene is TRBV14, the J gene TRBJ2-1; D call uncertain. Germline V gene data show CDR1 as SGHDN and CDR2 as FVKESK. V was pared by 0 bases and J by 6 bases, with 15 bases between. The CDR3 has 16 residues. The CDR3 loop is CASSQDLGSIFNEQFF. The CDR3 bases are TGTGCCAGCAGCCAAGATCTGGGGTCGATATTCAATGAGCAGTTCTTC.

This clonotype occurred a few times. The chain employs TRBV7-2 and TRBJ2-3; D is uncertain. CDR1 is SGHTA and CDR2 is FQGNSA in the germline V gene. The CDR3 covers 11 residues. V lost 2 bases, J lost 9 bases, and 6 bases lay in between. CDR3 bases: TGTGCCAGCAGCTTAATCGGGACGCAGTATTTT. Protein: CASSLIGTQYF.

The gene calls are TRBV4-3 and TRBJ2-1; 9 nucleotides agree with TRBD1. From germline, CDR1 is LGHNA and CDR2 YSLEER. The CDR3 length is 15 residues. Trimming cost V 0 bases and J 6 bases; bases outside gene matches: 3. CDR3 residues: CASSQDGTGPNEQFF. Here the CDR3 DNA reads TGCGCCAGCAGCCAAGATGGGACAGGGCCCAATGAGCAGTTCTTC.